One sample yielded the 4 T cell receptor beta chains listed below, sequenced in a study of technical replicates of blood from a few donors (dated by TCRdb to the late 2010s). Library preparation employed the immunoSEQ multiplex PCR assay. Not all clones reach the TCRdb copy of this immuneACCESS table, which keeps in-frame sequences only. Checked studies attribute under half of the gap to unresolved V genes and leave the rest unexplained. The sample table holds approximately 79,000 clones, of which around 90% were seen once. The top ten hold around 0.4% of the sample. The source material was T cells isolated from PBMCs. Receptor source: a human donor in good health.

V usage is TRBV4-2 and J usage is TRBJ1-4; no definite D call. There are 14 residues in the CDR3. Trimming cost V 2 bases and J 5 bases, with 9 bases left between them. Germline loops: CDR1 LGHNA, CDR2 YNFKEQ. The CDR3: CASSQSGINEKLFF. CDR3 sequence (DNA): TGTGCCAGCAGCCAATCAGGAATCAATGAAAAACTGTTTTTT.

This clone occurred once. The rearrangement uses TRBV6-1 and TRBJ2-6; 9 bases match TRBD1. Per germline, CDR1 MNHNS and CDR2 SASEGT. The V segment lost 0 bases and the J segment 8 bases; nucleotides outside the gene matches: 11. The CDR3 sequence is 18 residues long. CDR3 in DNA: TGTGCCAGCAGTGAAGCTATTACAGGGGGCGTTTCCCCCAACGTCCTGACTTTC. This gives the protein CASSEAITGGVSPNVLTF.

The V gene is TRBV6-6, the J gene TRBJ2-2; D may be TRBD2 (5 bases). Per germline, CDR1 MNHNY and CDR2 SVGAGI (reference sequence). Trimming removed 6 bases from V and 4 bases from J, with 12 bases in between. The CDR3 contains 14 residues. CDR3 protein: CASSPSAGTGELFF. The CDR3 DNA reads TGTGCCAGCAGCCCATCTGCGGGCACCGGGGAGCTGTTTTTT.

This clone was seen only once. The chain carries TRBV12-2 and TRBJ2-7; whether TRBD2, the table's D call, matches the DNA was not checked. TRBV12-2 counts as a pseudogene. The CDR3 extends over 16 amino acids. This CDR3 reads CASRFERDGVIHEQYF. Written as DNA, the CDR3 is TGTGCAAGTCGCTTTGAGCGGGATGGAGTCATTCACGAGCAGTACTTC.